Listed below are T cell receptor beta chains from one sample, sequenced in a study of blood T cell repertoires in COVID-19. This table comes from immunoSEQ multiplex PCR, and its TCRdb copy is limited to in-frame clones, with some not included. The sample holds around 130,000 clones; 77% are singletons and the top ten take 7.9%. Sequencing was carried out using peripheral blood. The receptors stem from a human donor in a cohort sampled during active COVID-19. CDR3s include the opening cysteine and the closing phenylalanine or tryptophan. A D gene is named only where the DNA matches it firmly. Clone size, where shown, is once, few, many, or a class for clones that have expanded.

>-|TRBV4-1|TRBJ2-5|-
CASSQPGWETQYF
TGCGCCAGCAGCCAACCAGGGTGGGAGACCCAGTACTTC
>-|TRBV5-1|TRBJ2-7|-
CASRDPEGYEQYF
TGCGCCAGCAGGGACCCAGAGGGCTACGAGCAGTACTTC
>TRBD1|TRBV5-1|TRBJ2-7|-
CASSLYWDSYEQYF
TGCGCCAGCAGCTTATATTGGGACAGCTACGAGCAGTACTTC
>TRBD1|TRBV28|TRBJ2-7|-
CASGMTGVLSYEQYF
TGTGCCAGCGGCATGACAGGGGTGCTTTCCTACGAGCAGTACTTC
>-|TRBV5-1|TRBJ2-3|-
CASSTYSSTDTQYF
TGCGCCAGCAGCACATACAGTAGCACAGATACGCAGTATTTT
>-|TRBV4-1|TRBJ2-7|-
CASSQDARVYEQYF
TGCGCCAGCAGCCAAGACGCGAGGGTCTACGAGCAGTACTTC
>TRBD1|TRBV27|TRBJ2-7|-
CASSLSGGQSYEQYF
TGTGCCAGCAGTTTATCAGGGGGCCAATCCTACGAGCAGTACTTC
>TRBD1|TRBV10-2|TRBJ2-5|-
CASSEQGAGETQYF
TGCGCCAGCAGTGAGCAGGGGGCGGGAGAGACCCAGTACTTC
>TRBD2|TRBV7-6|TRBJ2-7|-
CASSLDSRPPSGIYEQYF
TGTGCCAGCAGCTTGGACTCTCGCCCTCCTAGCGGTATCTACGAGCAGTACTTC
>TRBD1|TRBV19|TRBJ1-4|-
CASSQQGAREKLFF
TGTGCCAGTAGTCAACAGGGGGCGCGAGAAAAACTGTTTTTT
>TRBD1|TRBV5-1|TRBJ1-1|-
CASSFRDRGHTEAFF
TGCGCCAGCAGCTTCCGGGACAGGGGGCATACTGAAGCTTTCTTT
>-|TRBV1|TRBJ2-5|-
CTSSRTSVQETQYF
TGCACCAGCAGCCGCACTAGCGTCCAAGAGACCCAGTACTTC
>-|TRBV30|TRBJ1-2|-
CAWSVLVGGKDGYTF
TGTGCCTGGAGTGTACTGGTAGGCGGTAAAGATGGCTACACCTTC
>TRBD1|TRBV6-2/TRBV6-3|TRBJ1-6|once
CASSYSRVDRAGSPLHF
TGTGCCAGCAGTTACTCGAGGGTCGACAGGGCAGGTTCACCCCTCCACTTT
>TRBD2|TRBV28|TRBJ2-7|medium-sized
CASSLTLAGNEQYF
TGTGCCAGCAGTTTAACACTAGCGGGGAACGAGCAGTACTTC
>TRBD1|TRBV5-5|TRBJ1-6|-
CASSLAQGVSSYNSPLHF
TGTGCCAGCAGCTTGGCGCAGGGGGTGAGCTCCTATAATTCACCCCTCCACTTT
>TRBD1|TRBV13|TRBJ1-2|-
CASRPPLGQVYGYTF
TGTGCCAGCAGACCTCCCTTAGGACAGGTTTATGGCTACACCTTC
>TRBD1|TRBV7-6|TRBJ2-7|-
CASSLASGGGSYEQYF
TGTGCCAGCAGCTTAGCGTCAGGGGGTGGCTCCTACGAGCAGTACTTC
>-|TRBV13|TRBJ1-1|-
CASSLEGRVITEAFF
TGTGCCAGCAGCTTAGAGGGCAGGGTCATAACTGAAGCTTTCTTT
>TRBD1|TRBV6-1|TRBJ2-7|-
CASSGTPGQGGYEQYF
TGTGCCAGCAGTGGGACCCCGGGACAGGGAGGATACGAGCAGTACTTC
>-|TRBV19|TRBJ2-2|-
CASSTLSGLSRYTGELFF
TGTGCCAGTAGTACATTATCGGGACTCTCGAGGTACACCGGGGAGCTGTTTTTT
>-|TRBV5-6|TRBJ1-2|-
CASSLGFTRVNGYTF
TGTGCCAGCAGCTTGGGGTTCACCAGGGTTAATGGCTACACCTTC
>-|TRBV19|TRBJ1-1|once
CASSIARDANTEAFF
TGTGCCAGTAGTATAGCCCGGGATGCGAACACTGAAGCTTTCTTT
>TRBD1|TRBV5-1|TRBJ2-7|-
CASSTRDSDYEQYF
TGCGCCAGCAGCACCCGGGACAGCGACTACGAGCAGTACTTC
>-|TRBV12-3/TRBV12-4|TRBJ1-1|-
CASSLGRRTEAFF
TGTGCCAGCAGTTTAGGCAGGAGGACTGAAGCTTTCTTT
>TRBD1|TRBV11-2|TRBJ1-4|-
CASRAGTGLGKLFF
TGTGCCAGCAGGGCCGGGACAGGGTTGGGGAAACTGTTTTTT
>TRBD1|TRBV4-1|TRBJ1-5|once
CASSQEETGGYQPQHF
TGCGCCAGCAGCCAAGAGGAGACAGGGGGCTATCAGCCCCAGCATTTT
>-|TRBV28|TRBJ1-2|few
CASTLGAVNYGYTF
TGTGCCAGCACCCTAGGGGCGGTAAACTATGGCTACACCTTC
>TRBD1|TRBV10-3|TRBJ1-2|-
CAIRKDGTGHGYTF
TGTGCCATCAGGAAGGACGGGACAGGGCATGGCTACACCTTC
>TRBD1|TRBV6-5|TRBJ2-6|-
CASSPGGSGANVLTF
TGTGCCAGCAGCCCAGGGGGCTCTGGGGCCAACGTCCTGACTTTC
>TRBD2|TRBV4-1|TRBJ2-7|-
CASSQGPAGVYEQYF
TGCGCCAGCAGCCAAGGGCCAGCGGGGGTATACGAGCAGTACTTC
>-|TRBV19|TRBJ1-1|-
CASARQRIGEAFF
TGTGCCAGCGCACGGCAGCGGATAGGTGAAGCTTTCTTT
>TRBD2|TRBV10-3|TRBJ2-1|few
CAISEFGLAGGDEQFF
TGTGCCATCAGTGAGTTCGGACTAGCGGGAGGGGATGAGCAGTTCTTC
>TRBD1|TRBV2|TRBJ1-2|-
CASSEAPGGVYGYTF
TGTGCCAGCAGTGAAGCCCCAGGGGGCGTCTATGGCTACACCTTC
>-|TRBV19|TRBJ1-3|-
CASSPESWGNTIYF
TGTGCCAGTAGCCCGGAGTCTTGGGGAAACACCATATATTTT
>-|TRBV28|TRBJ1-1|-
CASSLYDRNTEAFF
TGTGCCAGCAGTTTATACGACAGGAACACTGAAGCTTTCTTT
>-|TRBV6-2/TRBV6-3|TRBJ2-7|-
CASSYSDITHSYEQYF
TGTGCCAGCAGTTACTCCGACATAACCCATTCCTACGAGCAGTACTTC
>TRBD1|TRBV11-2|TRBJ1-3|-
CASSELQGATIYF
TGTGCCAGCAGCGAGTTGCAGGGGGCAACCATATATTTT
>TRBD1|TRBV28|TRBJ1-5|-
CASSPEGQGWGQPQHF
TGTGCCAGCAGTCCTGAGGGACAGGGGTGGGGTCAGCCCCAGCATTTT
>-|TRBV5-4|TRBJ2-7|once
CASSLSPGTYEQYF
TGTGCCAGCAGCTTAAGTCCAGGAACCTACGAGCAGTACTTC
>-|TRBV12-3/TRBV12-4|TRBJ1-2|few
CASSLSGSGYTF
TGTGCCAGCAGTTTAAGCGGCAGTGGCTACACCTTC
>TRBD2|TRBV4-1|TRBJ2-7|-
CASSPGGLAGDYEQYF
TGCGCCAGCAGCCCAGGGGGACTAGCGGGAGACTACGAGCAGTACTTC
>-|TRBV7-9|TRBJ1-1|-
CASSLGGPAGWKGNTEAFF
TGTGCCAGCAGCTTAGGCGGACCGGCGGGATGGAAAGGGAACACTGAAGCTTTCTTT
>-|TRBV2|TRBJ1-2|-
CASIFSNSNSNGYTF
TGTGCCAGCATATTCTCGAACAGCAATTCCAATGGCTACACCTTC
>TRBD1|TRBV6-5|TRBJ2-7|-
CASSPQGSGYEQYF
TGTGCCAGCAGTCCACAGGGGTCCGGCTACGAGCAGTACTTC
>-|TRBV28|TRBJ1-5|-
CASTSSFRNQPQHF
TGTGCCAGCACTTCCTCCTTCCGTAATCAGCCCCAGCATTTT
>-|TRBV6-1|TRBJ1-1|few
CASSDTNRANKGAFF
TGTGCCAGCAGTGACACAAACAGGGCCAACAAAGGCGCTTTCTTT
>-|TRBV3-1/TRBV3-2|TRBJ1-3|-
CASSHGAPGNTIYF
TGTGCCAGCAGCCATGGGGCCCCCGGAAACACCATATATTTT
>-|TRBV4-1|TRBJ1-5|-
CASSQESGGYQPQHF
TGCGCCAGCAGCCAAGAATCCGGCGGATATCAGCCCCAGCATTTT
>TRBD1|TRBV13|TRBJ2-5|-
CASSSRGQGQETQYF
TGTGCCAGCAGCTCCCGAGGACAGGGGCAAGAGACCCAGTACTTC